A selection of T cell receptor beta chains follows, all from one sample in a study of T cells after yellow fever vaccination. TCRdb re-derived calls from the 5' RACE reads in MiXCR, one entry per CDR3 protein. This repertoire shows under 700,000 distinct CDR3 sequences, around 17% found once; its top ten account for roughly 17%. Material: PBMCs, obtained 5 days after the first yellow fever vaccination. These receptors came from a man aged 18 to 30 who received the YFV17D yellow fever vaccine. Each CDR3 is given without its conserved first and last residue. The order of the fields is CDR3 length, V gene, J gene, clone size, CDR3 protein. Clone size is shown for a subset of rows, as once, few, many or a class of expanded clone.

>11|TRBV11-3|TRBJ1-1|.
ASSFSEDTEAF
>12|TRBV20-1|TRBJ2-5|many
SARVGRGQETQY
>13|TRBV5-4|TRBJ2-7|few
ASSVGQGVGYEQY
>13|TRBV5-5|TRBJ2-1|few
ASSSPRSSYNEQF
>11|TRBV7-2|TRBJ1-6|.
ASSSTDYSPLH
>9|TRBV20-1|TRBJ2-3|many
SARKSGTQY
>15|TRBV4-3|TRBJ1-5|.
ASSQDGGRQGNQPQH
>10|TRBV29-1|TRBJ2-2|few
SVGRNTGELF
>13|TRBV4-1|TRBJ1-3|few
ASSQVESSGNTIY
>10|TRBV12-3/TRBV12-4|TRBJ1-1|few
ASSPNGGPSF
>12|TRBV12-3/TRBV12-4|TRBJ1-1|few
ASSLTGLETEAF
>12|TRBV3-1|TRBJ1-1|few
ASSQDNAVGWAF
>15|TRBV7-2|TRBJ2-7|.
ASSSPPKGPSSYEQY
>12|TRBV7-2|TRBJ1-3|many
ASSAQATGNTIY
>13|TRBV10-2|TRBJ2-3|few
ASRDRGVITDTQY
>9|TRBV20-1|TRBJ2-5|.
SASTGLTQY
>12|TRBV27|TRBJ2-2|once
ASSADSELGELF
>12|TRBV24-1|TRBJ2-2|.
ATRQGGNTGELF
>16|TRBV21-1|TRBJ2-1|.
ASTPPSGGKPPYNEQF
>15|TRBV4-1|TRBJ2-3|few
ASSQLFRDAFLDTQY
>13|TRBV6-1|TRBJ2-2|once
ASREGQINTGELF
>13|TRBV12-3/TRBV12-4|TRBJ2-1|.
ASRPLDSLYNEQF
>12|TRBV28|TRBJ1-1|once
ASSLRGRGRPAF
>14|TRBV6-2/TRBV6-3|TRBJ1-5|.
ASSYSLRGPDQPQH
>11|TRBV6-1|TRBJ1-2|.
ASTPGDYYGYT
>15|TRBV5-6|TRBJ2-3|many
ASSSLRGGYGPDTQY
>12|TRBV6-2/TRBV6-3|TRBJ1-5|.
ASTDRGFNQPQH
>13|TRBV20-1|TRBJ2-3|.
SALEPMTLTDTQY
>14|TRBV5-1|TRBJ2-5|.
ASSLTEGYGQETQY
>13|TRBV20-1|TRBJ2-3|few
SATILAGGTDTQY
>17|TRBV10-1|TRBJ2-1|.
APQASSAERTRSYNEQF
>10|TRBV7-9|TRBJ1-4|.
ASSPSREKLF
>12|TRBV3-1|TRBJ1-1|.
ASSQSKRTQEAF